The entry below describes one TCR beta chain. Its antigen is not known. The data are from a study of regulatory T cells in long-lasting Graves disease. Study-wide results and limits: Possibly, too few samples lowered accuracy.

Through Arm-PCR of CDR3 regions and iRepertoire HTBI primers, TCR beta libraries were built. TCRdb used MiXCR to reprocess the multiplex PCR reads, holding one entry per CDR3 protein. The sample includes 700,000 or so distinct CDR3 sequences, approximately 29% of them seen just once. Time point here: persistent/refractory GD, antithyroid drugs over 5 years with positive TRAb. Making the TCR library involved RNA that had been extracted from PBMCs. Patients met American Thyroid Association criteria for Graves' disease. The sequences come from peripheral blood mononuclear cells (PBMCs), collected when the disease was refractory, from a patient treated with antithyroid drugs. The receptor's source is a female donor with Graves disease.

The CDR3 DNA reads as TGTGCCAGCACTCTAAAAAGGGCAGCGGCAGCCTACGAGCAGTACTTC. This gives the protein CASTLKRAAAAYEQYF. The genes are TRBV27 and TRBJ2-7, with a possible D match to TRBD2 (5 bases). V lost 7 bases and J lost 2, with 21 bases in between. The CDR3 sequence is 16 residues long. Germline V CDR1 and CDR2: MNHEY, SMNVEV (reference sequence).